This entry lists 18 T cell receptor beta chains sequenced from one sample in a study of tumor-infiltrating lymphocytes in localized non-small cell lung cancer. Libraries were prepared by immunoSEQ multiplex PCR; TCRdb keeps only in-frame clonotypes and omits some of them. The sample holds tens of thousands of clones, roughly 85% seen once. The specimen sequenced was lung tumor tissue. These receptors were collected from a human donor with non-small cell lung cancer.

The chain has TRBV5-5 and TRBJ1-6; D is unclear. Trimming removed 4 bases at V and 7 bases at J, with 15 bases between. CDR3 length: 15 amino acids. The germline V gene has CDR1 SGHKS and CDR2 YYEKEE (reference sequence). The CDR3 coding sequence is TGTGCCAGCAGCACCATCGTGGGTAGGAATTCACCCCTCCACTTT. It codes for CASSTIVGRNSPLHF.

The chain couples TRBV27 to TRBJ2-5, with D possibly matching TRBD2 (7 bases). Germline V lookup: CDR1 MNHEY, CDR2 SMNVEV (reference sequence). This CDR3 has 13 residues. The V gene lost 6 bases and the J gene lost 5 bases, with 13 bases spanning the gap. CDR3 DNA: TGTGCCAGCAGATTTAGGGGGGGGGAGACCCAGTACTTC. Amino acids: CASRFRGGETQYF.

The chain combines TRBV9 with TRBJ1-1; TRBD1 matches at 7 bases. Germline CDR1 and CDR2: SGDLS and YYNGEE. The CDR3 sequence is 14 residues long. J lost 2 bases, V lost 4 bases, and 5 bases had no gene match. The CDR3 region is CASSLRQGNTEAFF. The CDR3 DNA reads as TGTGCCAGCAGCCTCCGACAGGGAAACACTGAAGCTTTCTTT. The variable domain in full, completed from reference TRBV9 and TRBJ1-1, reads DSGVTQTPKHLITATGQRVTLRCSPRSGDLSVYWYQQSLDQGLQFLIQYYNGEERAKGNILERFSAQQFPDLHSELNLSSLELGDSALYFCASSLRQGNTEAFFGQGTRLTVV.

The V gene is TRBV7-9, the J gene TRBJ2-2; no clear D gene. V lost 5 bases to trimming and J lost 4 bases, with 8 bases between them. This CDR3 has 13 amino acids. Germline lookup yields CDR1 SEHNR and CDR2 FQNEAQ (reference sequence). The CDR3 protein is CASSLQVTGELFF. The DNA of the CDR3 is TGTGCCAGCAGCCTTCAGGTCACCGGGGAGCTGTTTTTT.

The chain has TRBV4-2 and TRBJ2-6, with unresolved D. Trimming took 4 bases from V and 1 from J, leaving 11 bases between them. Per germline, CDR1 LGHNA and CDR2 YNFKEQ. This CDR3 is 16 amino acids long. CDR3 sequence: CASSRAIESGANVLTF. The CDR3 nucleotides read TGTGCCAGCAGCCGGGCCATCGAGTCTGGGGCCAACGTCCTGACTTTC.

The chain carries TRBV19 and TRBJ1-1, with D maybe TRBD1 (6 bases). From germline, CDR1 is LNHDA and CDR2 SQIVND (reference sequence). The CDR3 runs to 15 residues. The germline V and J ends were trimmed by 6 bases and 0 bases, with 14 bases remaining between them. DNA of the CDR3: TGTGCCAGTAGGAAGACCGGGACACTGAACACTGAAGCTTTCTTT. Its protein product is CASRKTGTLNTEAFF. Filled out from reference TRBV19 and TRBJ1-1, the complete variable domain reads DGGITQSPKYLFRKEGQNVTLSCEQNLNHDAMYWYRQDPGQGLRLIYYSQIVNDFQKGDIAEGYSVSREKKESFPLTVTSAQKNPTAFYLCASRKTGTLNTEAFFGQGTRLTVV.

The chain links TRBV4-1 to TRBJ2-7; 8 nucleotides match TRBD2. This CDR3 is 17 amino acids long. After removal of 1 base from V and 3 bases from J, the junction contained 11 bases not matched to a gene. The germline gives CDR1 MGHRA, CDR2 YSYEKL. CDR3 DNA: TGCGCCAGCAGCCAAGTCCTGACTAGCGACCGGGGCTACGAGCAGTACTTC. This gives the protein CASSQVLTSDRGYEQYF.

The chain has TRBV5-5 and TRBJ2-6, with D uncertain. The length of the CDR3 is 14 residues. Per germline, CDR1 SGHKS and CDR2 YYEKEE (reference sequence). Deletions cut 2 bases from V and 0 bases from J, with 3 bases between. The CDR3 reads CASSFFSGANVLTF. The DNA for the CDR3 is TGTGCCAGCAGCTTTTTCTCTGGGGCCAACGTCCTGACTTTC.

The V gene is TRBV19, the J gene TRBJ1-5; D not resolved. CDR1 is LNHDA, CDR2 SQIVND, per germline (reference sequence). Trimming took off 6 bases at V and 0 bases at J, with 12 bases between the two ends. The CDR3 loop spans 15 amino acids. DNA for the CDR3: TGTGCCAGTAGGAAGGGCCGATATAGCAATCAGCCCCAGCATTTT. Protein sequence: CASRKGRYSNQPQHF. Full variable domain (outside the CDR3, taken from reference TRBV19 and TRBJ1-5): DGGITQSPKYLFRKEGQNVTLSCEQNLNHDAMYWYRQDPGQGLRLIYYSQIVNDFQKGDIAEGYSVSREKKESFPLTVTSAQKNPTAFYLCASRKGRYSNQPQHFGDGTRLSIL.

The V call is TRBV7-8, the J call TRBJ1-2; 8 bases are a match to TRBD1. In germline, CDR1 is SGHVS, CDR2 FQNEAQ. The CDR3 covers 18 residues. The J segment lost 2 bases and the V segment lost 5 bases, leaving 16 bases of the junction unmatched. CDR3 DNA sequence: TGTGCCAGCAGCACCGTCTACAGGGGGAAGGTGGCGAACTATGGCTACACCTTC. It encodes CASSTVYRGKVANYGYTF.

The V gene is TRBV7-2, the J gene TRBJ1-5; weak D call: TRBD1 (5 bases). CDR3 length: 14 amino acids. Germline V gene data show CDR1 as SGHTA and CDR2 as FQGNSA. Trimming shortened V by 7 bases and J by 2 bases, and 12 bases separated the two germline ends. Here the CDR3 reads CASTKDRGNQPQHF. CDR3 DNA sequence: TGTGCCAGCACCAAAGACAGAGGCAATCAGCCCCAGCATTTT.

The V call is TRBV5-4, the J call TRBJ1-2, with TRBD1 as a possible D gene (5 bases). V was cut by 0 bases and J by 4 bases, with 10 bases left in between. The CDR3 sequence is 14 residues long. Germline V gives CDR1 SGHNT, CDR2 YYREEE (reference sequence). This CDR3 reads CASSLAGGTYGYTF. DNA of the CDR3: TGTGCCAGCAGCTTGGCGGGGGGTACCTATGGCTACACCTTC.

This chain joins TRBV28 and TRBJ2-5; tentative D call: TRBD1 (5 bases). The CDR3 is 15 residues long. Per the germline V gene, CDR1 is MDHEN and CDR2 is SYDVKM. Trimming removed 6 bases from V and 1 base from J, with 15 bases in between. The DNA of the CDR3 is TGTGCCAGCAGGGGTGGGGCAGGACGCCAAGAGACCCAGTACTTC. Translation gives CASRGGAGRQETQYF.

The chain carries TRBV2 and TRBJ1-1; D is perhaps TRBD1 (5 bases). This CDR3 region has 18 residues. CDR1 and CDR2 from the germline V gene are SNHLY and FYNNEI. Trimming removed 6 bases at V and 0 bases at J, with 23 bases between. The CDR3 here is CASSRDGALRPMNTEAFF. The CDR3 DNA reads TGTGCCAGCAGCCGGGACGGGGCTTTGAGGCCCATGAACACTGAAGCTTTCTTT.

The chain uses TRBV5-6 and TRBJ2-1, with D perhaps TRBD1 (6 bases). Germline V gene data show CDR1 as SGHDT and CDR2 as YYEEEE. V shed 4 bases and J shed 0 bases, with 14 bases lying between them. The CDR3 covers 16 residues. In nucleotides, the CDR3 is TGTGCCAGCAGCCGCGGACAGTTTAACTCCTACAATGAGCAGTTCTTC. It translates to CASSRGQFNSYNEQFF.

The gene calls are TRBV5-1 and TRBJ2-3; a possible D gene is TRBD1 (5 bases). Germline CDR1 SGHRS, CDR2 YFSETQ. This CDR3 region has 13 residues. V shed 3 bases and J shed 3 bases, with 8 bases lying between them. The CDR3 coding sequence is TGCGCCAGCAGCTCGCAGGGTACAGATACGCAGTATTTT. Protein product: CASSSQGTDTQYF. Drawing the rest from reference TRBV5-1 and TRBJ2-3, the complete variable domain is KAGVTQTPRYLIKTRGQQVTLSCSPISGHRSVSWYQQTPGQGLQFLFEYFSETQRNKGNFPGRFSGRQFSNSRSEMNVSTLELGDSALYLCASSSQGTDTQYFGPGTRLTVL.

The CDR3 reads CASSAGTHETGEQYF. CDR3 nucleotide sequence: TGTGCCAGCAGCGCCGGGACACACGAAACCGGCGAGCAGTACTTC. The rearrangement links TRBV9 to TRBJ2-7, with D possibly being TRBD1 (6 bases). Trimming took 3 bases from V and 6 from J, leaving 19 bases between them. CDR3 size: 15 residues. From germline, CDR1 is SGDLS and CDR2 YYNGEE.

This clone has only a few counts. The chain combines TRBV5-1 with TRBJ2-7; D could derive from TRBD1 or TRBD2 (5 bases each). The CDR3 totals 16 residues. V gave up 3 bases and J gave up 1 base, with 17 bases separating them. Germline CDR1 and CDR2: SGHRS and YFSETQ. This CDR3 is CASSSIDRDHSYEQYF. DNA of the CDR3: TGCGCCAGCAGCTCAATCGACCGGGACCATTCCTACGAGCAGTACTTC.